A selection of T cell receptor beta chains follows, all from one sample in a study of OX40 agonist ivuxolimab in advanced cancers. Method: immunoSEQ multiplex PCR; TCRdb's copy keeps in-frame clones and lacks some. The sample includes over 55,000 clones, 70% to 90% of them seen just once. The sample in question was CD4+ or CD8+ T cells sorted from blood, obtained in a trial of the OX40 agonist ivuxolimab. The receptors were gathered from an adult with an advanced solid tumor such as melanoma, head and neck, liver or kidney cancer. CDR3s include the opening cysteine and the closing phenylalanine or tryptophan. D genes are given only for firm matches. Not all rows give a size; the values are once, few, many and, for expanded clones, a class.

TRBJ1-2	TRBV6-5	.	.	TGTGCCAGCGGCAGGGGTAGAGGCTACACCTTC	CASGRGRGYTF
TRBJ1-2	TRBV6-5	.	.	TGTGCCAGCAGTCCCGGCTCCTATGGCTACACCTTC	CASSPGSYGYTF
TRBJ2-7	TRBV4-1	.	TRBD2	TGCGCCAGCAGCCGTTATCTAGCGGGAGTTATGGGAAGCGAGCAGTACTTC	CASSRYLAGVMGSEQYF
TRBJ2-2	TRBV16	.	.	TGTGCCAGCAGCGCAATCAGGGGTGTCGGGGAGCTGTTTTTT	CASSAIRGVGELFF
TRBJ1-1	TRBV6-6	.	.	TGTGCCAGCAGTTACGGGGAGAACACTGAAGCTTTCTTT	CASSYGENTEAFF
TRBJ1-6	TRBV28	.	.	TGTGCCAGCAGTTCGCATTCACCCCTCCACTTT	CASSSHSPLHF
TRBJ2-7	TRBV27	few	TRBD2	TGTGCCAGCAGATCCAGCGGGACGCTGGAGCAGTACTTC	CASRSSGTLEQYF
TRBJ2-2	TRBV27	.	.	TGTGCCAGCAGTTTGGCGGGTCCGACCGGGGAGCTGTTTTTT	CASSLAGPTGELFF
TRBJ2-3	TRBV9	.	.	TGTGCCAGCAGCGCCCAGAGGGCTAGCACAGATACGCAGTATTTT	CASSAQRASTDTQYF
TRBJ2-3	TRBV7-2	.	.	TGTGCCAGCAGCACCAGGTTAGATACGCAGTATTTT	CASSTRLDTQYF